These 11 T cell receptor beta chains were all obtained from the same sample, sequenced in a study of shared clonotypes between healthy human individuals. Produced via immunoSEQ multiplex PCR; TCRdb's table is partial and in-frame only. This table holds about 2 million clones, 95% found once. The sequenced sample was naive CD4+ T cells sorted from blood. Subset reported: CD45RA+ positively selected. These receptors were obtained from a man aged 18 to 30 in good health.

This clone has a single count. The CDR3 is CASSTRERENTGELFF. In nucleotides, the CDR3 is TGTGCCAGCAGCACCCGTGAGCGGGAGAACACCGGGGAGCTGTTTTTT. The chain has TRBV9 and TRBJ2-2; 7 nucleotides line up with TRBD2. The V gene end was trimmed by 4 bases and the J gene end by 1 base; junction bases not matched to a gene: 7. The germline V gene has CDR1 SGDLS and CDR2 YYNGEE. This CDR3 is built from 16 residues.

This clone appeared a single time. CDR3 region: CASSVEDRGKPQHF. CDR3 in DNA: TGTGCCAGCAGCGTAGAGGACAGGGGGAAGCCCCAGCATTTT. The rearrangement joins TRBV9 to TRBJ1-5, with TRBD1 identical over 10 bases. The CDR3 has 14 amino acids. Germline V gene lookup returns CDR1 SGDLS and CDR2 YYNGEE. With 0 bases clipped from V and 8 bases from J, the junction kept 2 bases outside the gene matches.

The V gene is TRBV30, the J gene TRBJ2-3; 7 bases are a match to TRBD2. Germline CDR1 is GTSNPN and CDR2 is SVGIG (reference sequence). The CDR3 length is 16 residues. J gave up 3 bases and V 5 bases, and 14 bases lay outside the gene matches. The CDR3 region has the DNA TGTGCCTGGCTCCATTGGGAGGGAGGATTGACAGATACGCAGTATTTT. Translating it yields CAWLHWEGGLTDTQYF. The entire variable domain, with the rest obtained from reference TRBV30 and TRBJ2-3, is as follows: SQTIHQWPATLVQPVGSPLSLECTVEGTSNPNLYWYRQAAGRGLQLLFYSVGIGQISSEVPQNLSASRPQDRQFILSSKKLLLSDSGFYLCAWLHWEGGLTDTQYFGPGTRLTVL.

On this clone: Other DNA sequences in the sample encode the same CDR3. J is TRBJ2-7 and V is TRBV18; TRBD1 matches 11 bases. The junction had 4 bases not matched to a gene; V was cut back by 5 bases and J by 4 bases. There are 14 residues in the CDR3. The germline CDR1 and CDR2 sequences are KGHSH and LQKENI. The CDR3 sequence is CASSTGTGGYEQYF. CDR3 nucleotide sequence: TGTGCCAGCTCAACCGGGACAGGGGGGTACGAGCAGTACTTC. Supplemented by reference TRBV18 and TRBJ2-7, the full variable domain reads NAGVMQNPRHLVRRRGQEARLRCSPMKGHSHVYWYRQLPEEGLKFMVYLQKENIIDESGMPKERFSAEFPKEGPSILRIQQVVRGDSAAYFCASSTGTGGYEQYFGPGTRLTVT.

This chain connects TRBV7-2 to TRBJ1-4; D is possibly TRBD1 (5 bases). CDR3 length equals 14 residues. Germline lookup yields CDR1 SGHTA and CDR2 FQGNSA. Trimming left V 5 bases short and J 7 bases short, with 14 bases between. The CDR3 loop reads CASSLPGTTEKLFF. DNA of the CDR3: TGTGCCAGCAGCCTCCCGGGGACGACTGAAAAACTGTTTTTT. Filled out from reference TRBV7-2 and TRBJ1-4, the complete variable domain reads GAGVSQSPSNKVTEKGKDVELRCDPISGHTALYWYRQSLGQGLEFLIYFQGNSAPDKSGLPSDRFSAERTGGSVSTLTIQRTQQEDSAVYLCASSLPGTTEKLFFGSGTQLSVL.

This clone appeared a single time. This sample includes further DNA sequences coding for the same CDR3. This rearrangement joins TRBV28 to TRBJ2-5, with D perhaps matching TRBD1 (7 bases). CDR1 and CDR2 (germline): MDHEN, SYDVKM. V was cut by 1 base and J by 4 bases, with 10 bases left in between. CDR3 length equals 14 residues. The CDR3 region is CASSLSQGGETQYF. The DNA of the CDR3 is TGTGCCAGCAGTTTATCGCAGGGGGGAGAGACCCAGTACTTC.

Comment on this clone: This sample also contains other DNA sequences that code for the same CDR3. The chain couples TRBV18 to TRBJ1-2; TRBD1 matches at 7 bases. Germline values: CDR1 KGHSH, CDR2 LQKENI. Unmatched junction bases numbered 1, after V lost 3 bases and J lost 3 bases. The CDR3 extends over 13 amino acids. Here the CDR3 DNA reads TGTGCCAGCTCACCTCAGGGGGACTATGGCTACACCTTC. Translating it yields CASSPQGDYGYTF.

This chain joins TRBV7-2 and TRBJ1-6; maybe TRBD1 (5 bases). The CDR3 runs 14 residues. Per the germline V gene, CDR1 is SGHTA and CDR2 is FQGNSA. V lost 5 bases and J 9 bases, leaving 14 bases between the germline ends. In DNA form, the CDR3 reads TGTGCCAGCAGCCCCAGGGAGTCTAGTTCACCCCTCCACTTT. Protein sequence: CASSPRESSSPLHF.

This clone was detected once. The rearrangement links TRBV4-1 to TRBJ1-1; D gene unclear. Germline V lookup: CDR1 MGHRA, CDR2 YSYEKL. V gave up 1 base and J gave up 0 bases, with 6 bases separating them. The CDR3 runs to 14 residues. The CDR3 loop reads CASSQVSVNTEAFF. CDR3 DNA: TGCGCCAGCAGCCAAGTGTCAGTGAACACTGAAGCTTTCTTT.

The chain joins TRBV11-3 to TRBJ1-1; D uncertain. The germline CDR1 and CDR2 sequences are SGHNT and YENEEA. V was trimmed by 1 base and J by 1 base, leaving 7 bases between them. The CDR3 runs to 14 residues. The CDR3 loop is CASSLGPGNTEAFF. CDR3 nucleotide sequence: TGTGCCAGCAGCTTAGGGCCAGGGAACACTGAAGCTTTCTTT.

The chain is built from TRBV7-2 and TRBJ2-4; 12 nucleotides align to TRBD2. CDR3 length: 19 amino acids. J gave up 0 bases and V 4 bases, and 10 bases lay outside the gene matches. Looked up from germline, CDR1 is SGHTA and CDR2 is FQGNSA. The CDR3 loop reads CASSSSASGRELAKNIQYF. CDR3 nucleotides: TGTGCCAGCAGCTCCTCTGCTAGCGGGAGGGAACTAGCCAAAAACATTCAGTACTTC.